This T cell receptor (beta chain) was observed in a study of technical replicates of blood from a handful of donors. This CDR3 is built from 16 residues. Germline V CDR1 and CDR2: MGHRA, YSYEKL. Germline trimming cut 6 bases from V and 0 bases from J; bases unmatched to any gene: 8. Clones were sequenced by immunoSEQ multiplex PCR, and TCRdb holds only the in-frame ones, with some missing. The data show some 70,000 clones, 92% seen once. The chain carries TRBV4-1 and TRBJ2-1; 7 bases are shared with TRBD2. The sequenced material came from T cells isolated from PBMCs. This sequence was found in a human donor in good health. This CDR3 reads CASREDRTSSYNEQFF. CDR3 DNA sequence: TGCGCCAGCAGGGAGGATCGGACTAGCTCCTACAATGAGCAGTTCTTC.